These 11 T cell receptor beta chains were all obtained from the same sample, sequenced in a study of tumor-infiltrating lymphocytes in primary liver carcinoma (dated by TCRdb to the late 2010s). TCRdb names Illumina HiSeq 2500 as the instrument used. Using a constant-region primer and ProtoScript II reverse transcriptase, TCRbeta-specific cDNA was reverse-transcribed from about 540 ng total RNA. TCRbeta libraries were built with three nested multiplex PCR rounds, a slightly modified ARM-PCR procedure. Each of the first two PCR rounds ran for approximately 9 cycles and used multiplex TRBV1-TRBV30 forward primers together with a Cbeta reverse primer. TCRdb cleaned the public reads at Q25 with fastp, built clones with MiXCR and kept in-frame beta chains. Under each unique CDR3 protein, matching rows form one entry showing the most common genes and DNA. The sample table holds more than 150,000 distinct CDR3 sequences, of which around 60% were seen once. In total, the top ten clones hold approximately 67% of the sample.

TRIzol reagent was used to extract blood RNA from unsorted whole blood, while the DNeasy Blood & Tissue kit provided the germline DNA. Sequencing was performed on peripheral blood. The receptors were gathered from a man in his forties with primary liver carcinoma and hepatitis B virus infection.

As regards this clonotype: Just one base apart from a much larger clone, this may be a read error. This chain links TRBV6-1 with TRBJ1-6; D is perhaps TRBD1 (6 bases). The CDR3 extends over 13 amino acids. The germline gives CDR1 MNHNS, CDR2 SASEGT. The CDR3 loop reads CASSGALGSPPHF. DNA for the CDR3: TGTGCCTCGTCGGGGGCTCTCGGTTCACCCCCCCACTTT.

This clonotype was seen a handful of times. In DNA form, the CDR3 reads TGTGCCAGCAGTTACAGTAGTTATTACGAGCAGTACTTC. This encodes CASSYSSYYEQYF. The gene calls are TRBV6-5 and TRBJ2-7; D not certain. CDR3 length equals 13 residues. From germline, CDR1 is MNHEY and CDR2 SVGAGI. V dropped 2 bases and J dropped 4 bases, with 9 bases sitting between them.

This clonotype turned up a few times. This chain uses TRBV6-6 with TRBJ1-5; D remains unclear. CDR1 is MNHNY and CDR2 is SVGAGI in the germline V gene (reference sequence). The ends were cut back, 0 bases at V and 6 bases at J, with 3 bases in the middle. CDR3 size: 12 residues. This CDR3 is CASSYSTQPQHF. Here the CDR3 DNA reads TGTGCCAGCAGTTACTCGACTCAGCCCCAGCATTTT.

Concerning this clonotype itself: Germline and junction disagree at one end, which may indicate a read error. The chain has TRBV5-5 and TRBJ1-2, with 7 positions matching TRBD1. The CDR3 extends over 12 amino acids. Germline V gene data show CDR1 as SGHKS and CDR2 as YYEKEE (reference sequence). This CDR3 reads CASSSGQEGYTF. The CDR3, as DNA: TGTGCTAGCAGCTCCGGACAGGAGGGCTACACCTTC.

About this clonotype: An end of the junction differs from the germline gene, which may be a read error. This rearrangement joins TRBV11-2 to TRBJ1-5; the D gene is possibly TRBD1 (5 bases). CDR3 length: 15 amino acids. Germline loops: CDR1 SGHAT, CDR2 FQNNGV. CDR3: CASNLGVQSNQPHHF. The CDR3 DNA follows: TGTGCCAGCAACTTAGGGGTTCAAAGCAATCAGCCCCATCATTTT. The full variable domain, rest sourced from reference TRBV11-2 and TRBJ1-5, is EAGVAQSPRYKIIEKRQSVAFWCNPISGHATLYWYQQILGQGPKLLIQFQNNGVVDDSQLPKDRFSAERLKGVDSTLKIQPAKLEDSAVYLCASNLGVQSNQPHHFGDGTRLSIL.

A few counts support this clonotype. The gene calls are TRBV12-3 or TRBV12-4 and TRBJ2-2; D ambiguous. V was shortened by 1 base and J by 6 bases, with 6 bases between the two germline ends. The CDR3 length is 13 residues. The CDR3 here is CASSLVGPGELFF. The CDR3 DNA is TGTGCCAGCAGTTTAGTAGGGCCCGGGGAGCTGTTTTTT.

As concerns this clonotype: This likely comes from a read error, as the CDR3 has no conserved phenylalanine or tryptophan at its end. The CDR3 loop is CARSLDSLGSSYEQYL. The CDR3 coding sequence is TGTGCCAGGAGCTTAGATTCCTTGGGGAGCTCCTACGAGCAGTACTTA. V gene TRBV11-1 combines with J gene TRBJ2-7, with D tentatively TRBD2 (5 bases). This CDR3 is 16 amino acids long. CDR1 SGHAT and CDR2 FQDESV come from the germline V gene (reference sequence).

The chain joins TRBV30 to TRBJ2-2, with D possibly being TRBD1 (5 bases). Germline CDR1 is GTSNPN and CDR2 is SVGIG (reference sequence). Trimming removed 4 bases at V and 4 bases at J, with 7 bases between. The CDR3 runs to 12 residues. The CDR3 loop reads CAWTRVTGELFF. Written as DNA, the CDR3 is TGTGCCTGGACCAGGGTCACCGGGGAGCTGTTTTTT.

The chain combines TRBV6-5 with TRBJ1-5; D unclear. The CDR3 totals 13 residues. V lost 6 bases and J lost 3, with 9 bases in between. The V gene's germline CDR1 is MNHEY and CDR2 SVGAGI. The CDR3 coding sequence is TGTGCCAGCAGCCCCAGGAACAATCAGCCCCAGCATTTT. It codes for CASSPRNNQPQHF.

The rearrangement links TRBV19 to TRBJ2-1; D is perhaps TRBD2 (6 bases). Germline V gene lookup returns CDR1 LNHDA and CDR2 SQIVND (reference sequence). Trimming cost V 8 bases and J 8 bases, with 16 bases left between them. The CDR3 sequence is 13 residues long. The chain's CDR3 is CASAPGDRDEQFF. The CDR3 coding sequence is TGTGCCAGTGCTCCGGGAGATAGGGATGAGCAGTTCTTC.

The CDR3 loop reads CAISESGTGDTQYF. CDR3 DNA sequence: TGTGCCATCAGTGAGTCCGGAACAGGGGATACGCAGTATTTT. V usage is TRBV10-3 and J usage is TRBJ2-3; D possibly corresponds to TRBD1 (6 bases). The germline V gene has CDR1 ENHRY and CDR2 SYGVKD. The CDR3 contains 14 residues. V lost 0 bases and J lost 6, with 10 bases in between.